This T cell receptor beta chain was recorded in a study of cytomegalovirus exposure and HLA in healthy donors. Study conclusions and caveats: Later analysis indicated greater clonal expansion among HLA-associated TCR beta chains than among equally common other chains. A missense DCLRE1C variant was associated with V- and J-gene trimming of TCR beta chains in a later analysis, and an independent cohort replicated the association. Earlier analysis found most TCR beta V segments productive about 87% or about 30% of the time.

A word on this clone: Its cognate antigen is unknown.

V trimming: 1 base; J trimming: 6 bases; junction bases outside the gene matches: 7. Germline V gives CDR1 LGHNT, CDR2 FRNRAP. This CDR3 contains 17 residues. Vbeta (60) and Jbeta (13) primers were used in the PCR. Per the original data handling: Per a later analysis, the number of unique TCR beta chains was some 82 million, of which 9 million to 14 million were shared. Libraries were prepared by immunoSEQ multiplex PCR; TCRdb keeps only in-frame clonotypes and omits some of them. V and J calls and clone size follow that table, whereas D and trimming were derived from the DNA. The sample shows about 150,000 clones, roughly 90% of them seen only once.

The chain carries TRBV12-5 and TRBJ2-3; 13 bases align to TRBD2. The receptor comes from a woman aged 40 to 50 in good health and CMV-seronegative. Sequencing input: PBMCs. The CDR3 loop is CASGLGAGTSGTDTQYF. The CDR3 DNA reads TGTGCTAGTGGTTTGGGTGCCGGGACTAGCGGGACGGATACGCAGTATTTT.